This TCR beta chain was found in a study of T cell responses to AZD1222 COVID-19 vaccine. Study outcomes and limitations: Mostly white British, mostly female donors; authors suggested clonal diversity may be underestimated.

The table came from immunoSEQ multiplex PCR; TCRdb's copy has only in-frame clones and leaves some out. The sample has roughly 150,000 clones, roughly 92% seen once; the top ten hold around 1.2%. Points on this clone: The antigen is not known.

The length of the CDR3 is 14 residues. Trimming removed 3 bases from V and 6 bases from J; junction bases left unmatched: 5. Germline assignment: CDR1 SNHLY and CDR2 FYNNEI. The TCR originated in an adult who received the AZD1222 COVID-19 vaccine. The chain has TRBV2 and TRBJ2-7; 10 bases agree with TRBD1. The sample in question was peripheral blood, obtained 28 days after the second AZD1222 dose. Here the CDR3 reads CASSDPTGGVEQYF. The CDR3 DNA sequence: TGTGCCAGCAGTGATCCGACAGGGGGCGTCGAGCAGTACTTC.